Below, 20 T cell receptor beta chains from the same sample are listed, as sequenced in a study of response to subunit inactivated influenza vaccine. TCRdb called the RT-PCR reads again in MiXCR, with one record for every CDR3 protein. The profile shows around 650,000 distinct CDR3 sequences, about a sixth of them singletons. The sample here was PBMCs from blood, taken approximately 12 days after vaccination. These receptors came from a man in his fifties or sixties who received an inactivated influenza vaccine.

This clonotype was detected only a few times. The chain's CDR3 is CASSQEGTYGYTF. CDR3 nucleotides: TGTGCCAGCAGCCAAGAGGGGACCTATGGCTACACCTTC. This chain joins TRBV3-1 and TRBJ1-2, with D possibly TRBD1 on 5 matching bases. Trimming removed 0 bases at V and 4 bases at J, with 6 bases between. The germline CDR1 and CDR2 sequences are LGHDT and YNNKEL (reference sequence). The CDR3 length is 13 residues.

The chain combines TRBV6-1 with TRBJ2-3; TRBD2 agrees at 13 bases. Germline-derived CDR1 and CDR2 are MNHNS and SASEGT. This CDR3 has 14 residues. The V gene end was trimmed by 10 bases and the J gene end by 6 bases; junction bases not matched to a gene: 7. The CDR3 DNA reads as TGTGCCACTACCGGGACTAGCGGGGTGGATACGCAGTATTTT. Residues: CATTGTSGVDTQYF.

V and J are TRBV4-3 and TRBJ2-5, with 7 bases matching TRBD1. The CDR3 loop spans 15 amino acids. The V and J ends lost 1 base and 1 base, in that order; junction bases with no gene match: 3. The germline V gene has CDR1 LGHNA and CDR2 YSLEER. CDR3 sequence reads: CASSQATGAQETQYF. As DNA, the CDR3 is TGCGCCAGCAGCCAAGCAACAGGGGCCCAAGAGACCCAGTACTTC.

The chain carries TRBV12-3 or TRBV12-4 and TRBJ2-3, with TRBD2 matching over 9 bases. The length of the CDR3 is 14 residues. Unmatched junction bases numbered 4, after V lost 6 bases and J lost 3 bases. CDR3 in amino acids: CASRLAGTTDTQYF. Here the CDR3 DNA reads TGTGCCAGCAGGCTAGCGGGAACTACAGATACGCAGTATTTT.

This clonotype was detected many times. The genes are TRBV13 and TRBJ2-1; 13 bases map to TRBD2. V lost 5 bases and J lost 8; bases outside the gene matches: 18. The CDR3 extends over 19 amino acids. Germline V gene data show CDR1 as PRHDT and CDR2 as FYEKMQ (reference sequence). The CDR3 loop reads CASSKGLAGALTGGYEQFF. The CDR3 DNA reads TGTGCCAGCAGCAAAGGACTAGCGGGAGCCCTCACCGGGGGCTATGAGCAGTTCTTC.

This clonotype turned up a few times. This rearrangement joins TRBV5-1 to TRBJ2-1; 11 nucleotides match TRBD2. From germline, CDR1 is SGHRS and CDR2 YFSETQ. This CDR3 comprises 15 residues. V shed 4 bases and J 7 bases; nucleotides not matched to a gene: 7. CDR3 bases: TGCGCCAGCAGCCCCCGTAGCGGGAGGGCAAATGAGCAGTTCTTC. It specifies CASSPRSGRANEQFF.

J is TRBJ2-1 and V is TRBV11-1; no reliable D call. Germline V CDR1 and CDR2: SGHAT, FQDESV (reference sequence). The CDR3 is made up of 16 amino acids. Trimming took 1 base from V and 2 from J, leaving 12 bases between them. The chain's CDR3 is CASSLEAGATYNEQFF. The CDR3 DNA follows: TGTGCCAGCAGCTTAGAGGCAGGTGCGACCTACAATGAGCAGTTCTTC.

This clonotype was observed a handful of times. The chain employs TRBV12-3 or TRBV12-4 and TRBJ1-2; 8 bases are shared with TRBD1. The CDR3 is made up of 14 amino acids. Trimming cost V 1 base and J 6 bases; bases outside gene matches: 4. The CDR3 nucleotides read TGTGCCAGCAGTTTAGATACAGGGGGAAATGGCTACACCTTC. As protein: CASSLDTGGNGYTF.

The genes are TRBV12-3 or TRBV12-4 and TRBJ2-7; D is perhaps TRBD1 (5 bases). The CDR3 length is 14 residues. Trimming removed 6 bases at V and 1 base at J, with 13 bases between. CDR3 sequence reads: CASRKDTLSYEQYF. The DNA for the CDR3 is TGTGCCAGCAGGAAGGACACCCTATCCTACGAGCAGTACTTC.

There are many counts of this clonotype. The V call is TRBV7-2, the J call TRBJ2-2; no clear D. V was cut by 6 bases and J by 0 bases, with 5 bases left in between. The CDR3 contains 13 residues. CDR1 and CDR2 (germline): SGHTA, FQGNSA. The CDR3 bases are TGTGCCAGCAGTGCAGCGAACACCGGGGAGCTGTTTTTT. Translating it yields CASSAANTGELFF.

V is TRBV20-1 and J is TRBJ1-1; TRBD1 matches at 7 bases. V was pared by 3 bases and J by 7 bases, with 8 bases of the junction left unmatched. The CDR3 is 13 residues long. CDR1 DFQATT and CDR2 SNEGSKA come from the germline V gene (reference sequence). In nucleotides, the CDR3 is TGCAGTGCTAGCCTAGGGGGCGCGAATGAAGCTTTCTTT. This translates into CSASLGGANEAFF.

This chain connects TRBV9 to TRBJ2-6, with D possibly called TRBD1 or TRBD2 (5 bases each). V lost 3 bases and J lost 0, with 13 bases in between. The CDR3 runs 17 residues. Germline V gives CDR1 SGDLS, CDR2 YYNGEE. The CDR3 region has the DNA TGTGCCAGCAGCGCACGGGACGTTAGCTCTGGGGCCAACGTCCTGACTTTC. Translating it yields CASSARDVSSGANVLTF. The variable domain in full, completed from reference TRBV9 and TRBJ2-6, reads DSGVTQTPKHLITATGQRVTLRCSPRSGDLSVYWYQQSLDQGLQFLIQYYNGEERAKGNILERFSAQQFPDLHSELNLSSLELGDSALYFCASSARDVSSGANVLTFGAGSRLTVL.

This clonotype was seen at least ten times. The chain links TRBV5-4 to TRBJ2-1; 16 nucleotides line up with TRBD2. This CDR3 spans 17 amino acids. Germline V gene lookup returns CDR1 SGHNT and CDR2 YYREEE (reference sequence). Trimming at V came to 7 bases and at J to 4 bases, leaving 8 bases not matched to a gene. CDR3 loop: CASWKPGLAGGYNEQFF. For the CDR3, the DNA is TGTGCCAGCTGGAAACCGGGACTAGCGGGGGGGTACAATGAGCAGTTCTTC.

V is TRBV6-2 or TRBV6-3 and J is TRBJ2-2, with D uncertain. The CDR3 extends over 16 amino acids. V was trimmed by 2 bases and J by 1 base, leaving 11 bases between them. The germline CDR1 and CDR2 sequences are MNHEY and SVGEGT. The CDR3 sequence: CASSYGRRRNTGELFF. Here the CDR3 DNA reads TGTGCCAGCAGTTACGGCCGAAGAAGGAACACCGGGGAGCTGTTTTTT.

This clonotype turned up a few times. V and J are TRBV2 and TRBJ2-3; 11 positions agree with TRBD1. The CDR3 runs to 17 residues. Trimming cost V 5 bases and J 4 bases; bases outside gene matches: 11. Germline-derived CDR1 and CDR2 are SNHLY and FYNNEI. Here the CDR3 reads CASSLIGQGALSDTQYF. In DNA form, the CDR3 reads TGTGCCAGCAGTTTGATTGGACAGGGGGCTTTATCAGATACGCAGTATTTT. The full variable domain, rest sourced from reference TRBV2 and TRBJ2-3, is EPEVTQTPSHQVTQMGQEVILRCVPISNHLYFYWYRQILGQKVEFLVSFYNNEISEKSEIFDDQFSVERPDGSNFTLKIRSTKLEDSAMYFCASSLIGQGALSDTQYFGPGTRLTVL.

The chain carries TRBV7-2 and TRBJ2-2, with D possibly TRBD2 on 5 matching bases. In germline, CDR1 is SGHTA, CDR2 FQGNSA. V was cut by 1 base and J by 3 bases, with 9 bases left in between. The CDR3 spans 15 residues. CDR3 in amino acids: CASSLGSGYTGELFF. In DNA form, the CDR3 reads TGTGCCAGCAGCTTAGGGTCGGGATACACCGGGGAGCTGTTTTTT.

In this sample, this clonotype turned up many times. The chain recombines TRBV28 with TRBJ2-1; D remains unclear. The CDR3 spans 15 residues. From germline, CDR1 is MDHEN and CDR2 SYDVKM. V was clipped by 3 bases and J by 2 bases, with 11 bases between them. CDR3 bases: TGTGCCAGCAGTTTCAGGCTAAAGACCTACAATGAGCAGTTCTTC. Its translation: CASSFRLKTYNEQFF.

This chain uses TRBV6-2 or TRBV6-3 with TRBJ1-1; 8 bases fit TRBD1. J was trimmed by 6 bases and V by 6 bases; bases with no gene match: 15. This CDR3 contains 16 residues. Germline CDR1 MNHEY, CDR2 SVGEGT. The CDR3 region has the DNA TGTGCCAGCAGACCTAGCGGCCAGGGGGCAGTCGCTGAAGCTTTCTTT. This gives the protein CASRPSGQGAVAEAFF.

The chain combines TRBV11-2 with TRBJ1-2; D is unclear. The CDR3 runs to 14 residues. Germline lookup yields CDR1 SGHAT and CDR2 FQNNGV. Trimming removed 0 bases from V and 4 bases from J, with 9 bases in between. CDR3 protein: CASSLEVGGYGYTF. DNA for the CDR3: TGTGCCAGCAGCTTAGAAGTGGGCGGCTATGGCTACACCTTC.

This clonotype was picked up many times. This chain connects TRBV29-1 to TRBJ1-1; no clear D gene. Trimming stripped 6 bases from V and 11 bases from J, with 16 bases between. The germline gives CDR1 SQVTM, CDR2 ANQGSEA. The CDR3 is 11 amino acids. Written as DNA, the CDR3 is TGCAGCGTCAGTGGTAGGGCTTCCGCTTTCTTT. Protein sequence: CSVSGRASAFF.